This T cell receptor beta chain derives from a study of blood T cells in healthy people across ages. This clonotype has a handful of counts. The V gene lost 6 bases and the J gene lost 9 bases, with 21 bases spanning the gap. The CDR3 length is 15 residues. CDR1 is SEHNR, CDR2 FQNEAQ, per germline (reference sequence). Alongside a J-beta primer mix, a sample-barcoded 5' primer served in a second PCR lasting roughly 6 to 11 cycles. TCRdb re-called the 5' RACE reads with MiXCR, one entry per CDR3 protein. This table holds approximately 800,000 distinct CDR3 sequences, about a quarter found once. These data were also reused for a study on T cells of mothers and their children.

This TCR derives from a boy younger than 18 in good health. Sequenced: blood. This sequence joins TRBV7-9 and TRBJ1-3; D unclear. CDR3: CASSHFLGENGTIYF. The CDR3 DNA reads as TGTGCCAGCAGTCATTTCCTCGGGGAAAATGGCACCATATATTTT.